The 29 T cell receptor beta chains below all came from one sample that was sequenced in a study of control samples from healthy donors and cancer patients. Profiled with immunoSEQ multiplex PCR; TCRdb holds only in-frame clones, not every one. The sample includes about 140,000 clones, roughly 92% of them seen just once. Material for sequencing was blood. The source of these receptors is a man aged 35-49 years in good health.

The rearrangement joins TRBV5-6 to TRBJ1-1, with 12 nucleotides matching TRBD1. V shed 1 base and J 5 bases; nucleotides not matched to a gene: 6. The germline V gene has CDR1 SGHDT and CDR2 YYEEEE. This CDR3 is 16 amino acids long. CDR3 bases: TGTGCCAGCAGCTTGTGGGGACAGGGGGCCAGAACTGAAGCTTTCTTT. Amino acid sequence: CASSLWGQGARTEAFF. Using reference TRBV5-6 and TRBJ1-1 for the parts outside the CDR3, the full variable domain is DAGVTQSPTHLIKTRGQQVTLRCSPKSGHDTVSWYQQALGQGPQFIFQYYEEEERQRGNFPDRFSGHQFPNYSSELNVNALLLGDSALYLCASSLWGQGARTEAFFGQGTRLTVV.

V usage is TRBV19 and J usage is TRBJ1-1; no firm D call. This CDR3 spans 13 amino acids. The V and J ends lost 5 bases and 8 bases respectively, with 15 bases between them. Germline values: CDR1 LNHDA, CDR2 SQIVND (reference sequence). In nucleotides, the CDR3 is TGTGCCAGTAGTTGGCCGGGGTCGATAGAAGCTTTCTTT. Its translation: CASSWPGSIEAFF.

This clone was observed a few times. V and J are TRBV15 and TRBJ1-1, with D unclear. This CDR3 region has 13 residues. V was cut by 6 bases and J by 4 bases, with 12 bases left in between. CDR1 and CDR2 from the germline V gene are LNHNV and YYDKDF (reference sequence). CDR3: CATSPDGGTEAFF. The CDR3 nucleotides read TGTGCCACCAGTCCCGATGGTGGCACTGAAGCTTTCTTT. The whole variable domain, filled in from reference TRBV15 and TRBJ1-1, reads DAMVIQNPRYQVTQFGKPVTLSCSQTLNHNVMYWYQQKSSQAPKLLFHYYDKDFNNEADTPDNFQSRRPNTSFCFLDIRSPGLGDTAMYLCATSPDGGTEAFFGQGTRLTVV.

J is TRBJ1-4 and V is TRBV11-2; D perhaps matches TRBD1 (6 bases). The germline V gene has CDR1 SGHAT and CDR2 FQNNGV. The CDR3 is 16 residues long. With 5 bases removed from V and 0 bases from J, the gap between germline ends came to 13 bases. The CDR3 coding sequence is TGTGCCAGCAGCCCAACCCGGACAGCAACTAATGAAAAACTGTTTTTT. Its protein is CASSPTRTATNEKLFF.

The gene calls are TRBV10-3 and TRBJ1-1; TRBD1 might be the D (6 bases). Trimming shortened V by 4 bases and J by 5 bases, and 11 bases separated the two germline ends. Per the germline V gene, CDR1 is ENHRY and CDR2 is SYGVKD. The CDR3 is made up of 13 amino acids. In DNA form, the CDR3 reads TGTGCCATCAGTGCCATACAGGGTACTGAAGCTTTCTTT. It specifies CAISAIQGTEAFF.

V and J are TRBV3-1 (or the pseudogene TRBV3-2) and TRBJ1-2, with a possible D match to TRBD1 (5 bases). CDR1 LGHDT and CDR2 YNNKEL come from the germline V gene (reference sequence). The V end was cut by 4 bases, the J end by 7 bases, with 7 bases between. The length of the CDR3 is 11 residues. The CDR3 nucleotides read TGTGCCAGCAGCCGGGGACCTGGCTACACCTTC. This encodes CASSRGPGYTF.

V is TRBV6-6 and J is TRBJ1-6; no clear D gene. The germline gives CDR1 MNHNY, CDR2 SVGAGI (reference sequence). The CDR3 covers 15 residues. With 3 bases removed from V and 6 bases from J, the gap between germline ends came to 12 bases. CDR3 sequence: CASSYGDHPNSPLHF. For the CDR3, the DNA is TGTGCCAGCAGTTATGGCGACCACCCTAATTCACCCCTCCACTTT.

This chain uses TRBV3-1 (or the pseudogene TRBV3-2) with TRBJ2-1, with 10 positions matching TRBD2. This CDR3 is 15 amino acids long. Unmatched junction bases numbered 6, after V lost 5 bases and J lost 5 bases. Germline V CDR1 and CDR2: LGHDT, YNNKEL (reference sequence). CDR3 sequence: CASSVSGGIHNEQFF. The CDR3 DNA sequence: TGTGCCAGCAGCGTTAGCGGGGGGATCCACAATGAGCAGTTCTTC.

The chain is built from TRBV30 and TRBJ1-6, with a tentative D call TRBD1 (6 bases). The CDR3 loop spans 14 amino acids. Germline assignment: CDR1 GTSNPN and CDR2 SVGIG (reference sequence). Trimming shortened V by 7 bases and J by 5 bases, and 15 bases separated the two germline ends. The CDR3 sequence is CASQTGQNNSPLHF. Written as DNA, the CDR3 is TGTGCCTCACAAACTGGACAGAATAATTCACCCCTCCACTTT.

The chain has TRBV5-1 and TRBJ2-2, with TRBD2 identical over 9 bases. The J segment lost 7 bases and the V segment lost 1 base, leaving 5 bases of the junction unmatched. This CDR3 has 15 amino acids. Germline V gene lookup returns CDR1 SGHRS and CDR2 YFSETQ. For the CDR3, the DNA is TGCGCCAGCAGCTTGTTCCCGCGGGGGGGCGGGGAGCTGTTTTTT. Translation: CASSLFPRGGGELFF. Looking up the rest from reference TRBV5-1 and TRBJ2-2 gives the full variable domain: KAGVTQTPRYLIKTRGQQVTLSCSPISGHRSVSWYQQTPGQGLQFLFEYFSETQRNKGNFPGRFSGRQFSNSRSEMNVSTLELGDSALYLCASSLFPRGGGELFFGEGSRLTVL.

V usage is TRBV28 and J usage is TRBJ1-1; D is undetermined. Germline V gene data show CDR1 as MDHEN and CDR2 as SYDVKM. Deletions cut 4 bases from V and 4 bases from J, with 13 bases between. This CDR3 has 14 amino acids. CDR3 sequence reads: CASSSAPGVTEAFF. The CDR3 DNA is TGTGCCAGCAGTTCCGCCCCCGGGGTCACTGAAGCTTTCTTT.

This sequence joins TRBV20-1 and TRBJ1-2; D might be TRBD1 (6 bases). V was shortened by 6 bases and J by 8 bases, with 13 bases between the two germline ends. CDR3 length equals 11 residues. Germline V gives CDR1 DFQATT, CDR2 SNEGSKA (reference sequence). The DNA of the CDR3 is TGCAGTGCCACTACAGGGATCGGCTACACCTTC. Translation gives CSATTGIGYTF.

J is TRBJ2-7 and V is TRBV7-6; D is ambiguous. Germline CDR1 is SGHVS and CDR2 is FNYEAQ. Trimming cost V 0 bases and J 0 bases, with 9 bases left between them. This CDR3 has 15 residues. The CDR3 bases are TGTGCCAGCAGCTTAGCGCATCGCGGCTCCTACGAGCAGTACTTC. It codes for CASSLAHRGSYEQYF.

The J gene is TRBJ2-3, the V gene TRBV10-3; possibly TRBD1 for D (6 bases). In germline, CDR1 is ENHRY, CDR2 SYGVKD. V dropped 0 bases and J dropped 3 bases, with 7 bases sitting between them. This CDR3 has 14 residues. The CDR3 protein is CAISESQGTDTQYF. CDR3 nucleotides: TGTGCCATCAGTGAGTCACAGGGAACAGATACGCAGTATTTT.

The J gene is TRBJ2-1, the V gene TRBV9; the match to TRBD2 covers 8 bases. V lost 0 bases and J lost 9; bases outside the gene matches: 8. Germline V lookup: CDR1 SGDLS, CDR2 YYNGEE. This CDR3 is 15 amino acids long. CDR3 residues: CASSVVKSGGLEQFF. The CDR3 DNA sequence: TGTGCCAGCAGCGTAGTTAAGAGCGGGGGACTTGAGCAGTTCTTC.

Comments on this clone: The junction and the germline gene differ at one end; a read error may be behind it. The same CDR3 can be traced to other DNA sequences in this sample. The CDR3 DNA reads as TGTGCCAGCAGCCCAGGGTTCGGGGCCTACGAACAGTACTTC. This translates into CASSPGFGAYEQYF. The genes are TRBV6-4 and TRBJ2-7; D possibly matches TRBD1 or TRBD2 (5 bases each). The CDR3 contains 14 residues. Per germline, CDR1 MRHNA and CDR2 SNTAGT.

The rearrangement joins TRBV7-2 to TRBJ2-1; 11 bases fit TRBD2. V lost 10 bases to trimming and J lost 7 bases; unmatched junction nucleotides: 12. CDR1 and CDR2 (germline): SGHTA, FQGNSA. This CDR3 comprises 15 residues. CDR3 nucleotide sequence: TGTGCCACCGACCTTAGCGGGGGGGCGTGGAATGAGCAGTTCTTC. It is translated as CATDLSGGAWNEQFF. Looking up the rest from reference TRBV7-2 and TRBJ2-1 gives the full variable domain: GAGVSQSPSNKVTEKGKDVELRCDPISGHTALYWYRQSLGQGLEFLIYFQGNSAPDKSGLPSDRFSAERTGGSVSTLTIQRTQQEDSAVYLCATDLSGGAWNEQFFGPGTRLTVL.

The chain carries TRBV28 and TRBJ1-2; D gene uncertain. The CDR3 spans 11 residues. Germline V CDR1 and CDR2: MDHEN, SYDVKM. V was trimmed by 7 bases and J by 8 bases, leaving 11 bases between them. As DNA, the CDR3 is TGTGCCAGCATAGGTCTTAGGGGCTACACCTTC. It specifies CASIGLRGYTF.

This chain links TRBV4-1 with TRBJ2-2; 10 bases agree with TRBD2. Germline V gene data show CDR1 as MGHRA and CDR2 as YSYEKL. The CDR3 runs 17 residues. The J segment lost 13 bases and the V segment lost 0 bases, leaving 14 bases of the junction unmatched. CDR3 DNA: TGCGCCAGCAGCCAAGACCCGGGACTAGCGAGAACCGGAGCGCTGTTTTTT. Its translation is CASSQDPGLARTGALFF.

This sequence joins TRBV28 and TRBJ1-4; no firm D call. Germline V lookup: CDR1 MDHEN, CDR2 SYDVKM. The CDR3 has 14 residues. V was clipped by 2 bases and J by 8 bases, with 12 bases between them. CDR3 nucleotide sequence: TGTGCCAGCAGTTTAGTGACATCAGTCGAAAAACTGTTTTTT. It specifies CASSLVTSVEKLFF.

J is TRBJ2-2 and V is TRBV7-2; D not certain. V lost 8 bases to trimming and J lost 4 bases, with 23 bases between them. Germline V gives CDR1 SGHTA, CDR2 FQGNSA. The CDR3 covers 17 residues. DNA for the CDR3: TGTGCCAGCTCCGGTAGGCAACTCTTGGTCGGCACCGGGGAGCTGTTTTTT. Translating gives CASSGRQLLVGTGELFF. Combining the CDR3 with reference TRBV7-2 and TRBJ2-2 gives the whole variable domain GAGVSQSPSNKVTEKGKDVELRCDPISGHTALYWYRQSLGQGLEFLIYFQGNSAPDKSGLPSDRFSAERTGGSVSTLTIQRTQQEDSAVYLCASSGRQLLVGTGELFFGEGSRLTVL.

This chain links TRBV9 with TRBJ2-1; TRBD1 matches 10 bases. Germline CDR1 reads SGDLS; CDR2 reads YYNGEE. J lost 8 bases, V lost 5 bases, and 7 bases had no gene match. This CDR3 has 14 residues. The CDR3 is CASSGDRGPHEQFF. The CDR3 bases are TGTGCCAGCAGTGGCGACAGGGGGCCCCATGAGCAGTTCTTC.

This chain links TRBV27 with TRBJ1-2; 11 nucleotides match TRBD1. CDR3 size: 13 residues. With V trimmed by 8 bases and J by 5 bases, 4 bases remained unmatched. Germline CDR1 reads MNHEY; CDR2 reads SMNVEV (reference sequence). CDR3: CASGTGGVYGYTF. CDR3 coding DNA: TGTGCCAGCGGGACAGGGGGGGTATATGGCTACACCTTC.

DNA for the CDR3: TGTGCCAGCAGCCAAGGAGGGGGCTGGAATCAGCCCCAGCATTTT. Encoded protein: CASSQGGGWNQPQHF. V and J are TRBV3-1 (or the pseudogene TRBV3-2) and TRBJ1-5, with 7 positions matching TRBD1. Trimming removed 1 base from V and 4 bases from J; junction bases left unmatched: 4. CDR3 length: 15 amino acids. Germline CDR1 LGHDT, CDR2 YNNKEL (reference sequence).

V gene TRBV27 combines with J gene TRBJ1-1, with D tentatively TRBD1 (5 bases). Per the germline V gene, CDR1 is MNHEY and CDR2 is SMNVEV (reference sequence). The CDR3 is 17 residues long. V dropped 4 bases and J dropped 6 bases, with 24 bases sitting between them. CDR3 region: CASSSHPWQGAISEAFF. In DNA, the CDR3 is TGTGCCAGCAGTTCCCACCCGTGGCAGGGTGCCATCTCTGAAGCTTTCTTT.

V and J are TRBV6-6 and TRBJ1-1; D is uncertain. Trimming removed 8 bases from V and 5 bases from J, with 6 bases in between. The CDR3 has 10 residues. Germline V gives CDR1 MNHNY, CDR2 SVGAGI (reference sequence). For the CDR3, the DNA is TGTGCCAGCTACGGGACTGAAGCTTTCTTT. Translated: CASYGTEAFF.

The chain joins TRBV9 to TRBJ2-7; tentatively, D is TRBD1 (6 bases). Deletions cut 4 bases from V and 3 bases from J, with 11 bases between. This CDR3 has 13 residues. CDR1 SGDLS and CDR2 YYNGEE come from the germline V gene. For the CDR3, the DNA is TGTGCCAGCAGCCCGGGACACAACTACGAGCAGTACTTC. It is translated as CASSPGHNYEQYF. The full variable domain, completed using reference TRBV9 and TRBJ2-7, is DSGVTQTPKHLITATGQRVTLRCSPRSGDLSVYWYQQSLDQGLQFLIQYYNGEERAKGNILERFSAQQFPDLHSELNLSSLELGDSALYFCASSPGHNYEQYFGPGTRLTVT.

This clone has a handful of counts. This rearrangement joins TRBV7-6 to TRBJ2-5; 8 positions agree with TRBD2. This CDR3 spans 16 amino acids. The germline V gene has CDR1 SGHVS and CDR2 FNYEAQ. Unmatched junction bases numbered 12, after V lost 3 bases and J lost 6 bases. CDR3: CASSLAGGTRGKTQYF. The CDR3 region has the DNA TGTGCCAGCAGCTTGGCGGGAGGTACCCGGGGGAAGACCCAGTACTTC.

CDR3 amino acids: CASIRIRDTGSYEQYF. The CDR3 nucleotides are TGTGCCAGCATCAGAATCCGGGACACCGGCTCCTACGAGCAGTACTTC. The chain is built from TRBV7-2 and TRBJ2-7; D possibly corresponds to TRBD1 (6 bases). Germline V gives CDR1 SGHTA, CDR2 FQGNSA. V was pared by 7 bases and J by 0 bases, with 19 bases between. This CDR3 is 16 amino acids long.